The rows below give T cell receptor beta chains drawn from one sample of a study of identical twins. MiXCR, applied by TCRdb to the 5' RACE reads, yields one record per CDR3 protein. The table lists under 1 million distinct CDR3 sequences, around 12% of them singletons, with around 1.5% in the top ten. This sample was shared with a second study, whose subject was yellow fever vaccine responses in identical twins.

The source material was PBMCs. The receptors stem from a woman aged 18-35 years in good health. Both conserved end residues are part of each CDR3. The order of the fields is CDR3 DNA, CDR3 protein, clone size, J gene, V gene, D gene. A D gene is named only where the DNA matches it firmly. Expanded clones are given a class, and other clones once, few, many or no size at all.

DNA: TGTGCCAGCAATTCCGGGACAGCTTCAAACTATGGCTACACCTTC
CDR3: CASNSGTASNYGYTF
size: few
J: TRBJ1-2
V: TRBV6-5
D: TRBD1

DNA: TGTGCCAGCAGCCGGACAGAGGATCAGCCCCAGCATTTT
CDR3: CASSRTEDQPQHF
size: NA
J: TRBJ1-5
V: TRBV6-2/TRBV6-3
D: NA

DNA: TGTGCCAGCAGCCATTCGTCGCCTGGATATGAGCAGTTCTTC
CDR3: CASSHSSPGYEQFF
size: NA
J: TRBJ2-1
V: TRBV3-1
D: NA

DNA: TGCGCCAGCAGCTCAGGGGGCAGGGACACAGATACGCAGTATTTT
CDR3: CASSSGGRDTDTQYF
size: NA
J: TRBJ2-3
V: TRBV5-1
D: TRBD1

DNA: TGTGCCAGCAGTTTGGGGCTGCTCACCGGGGAGCTGTTTTTT
CDR3: CASSLGLLTGELFF
size: many
J: TRBJ2-2
V: TRBV12-3/TRBV12-4
D: NA

DNA: TGTGCCACCAGTTACAAACCCTACAATGAGCAGTTCTTC
CDR3: CATSYKPYNEQFF
size: NA
J: TRBJ2-1
V: TRBV24-1
D: NA

DNA: TGTGCCAGCAGTTACTCGATTCCGACGGGGGATACGCAGTATTTT
CDR3: CASSYSIPTGDTQYF
size: few
J: TRBJ2-3
V: TRBV6-5
D: NA

DNA: TGTGCCAGCAGCCAGGGAAGAGACAGTAACTATGGCTACACCTTC
CDR3: CASSQGRDSNYGYTF
size: NA
J: TRBJ1-2
V: TRBV7-9
D: NA

DNA: TGCGCCAGCAGCTACTCTTGGACAGGGGGTTTCAATGAGCAGTTCTTC
CDR3: CASSYSWTGGFNEQFF
size: few
J: TRBJ2-1
V: TRBV5-1
D: TRBD1

DNA: TGTGCCATCAGTGAGCGGTCGGGGAGCACAGATACGCAGTATTTT
CDR3: CAISERSGSTDTQYF
size: many
J: TRBJ2-3
V: TRBV10-3
D: NA

DNA: TGCAGTGCTAGAAGACCGGGACTAGGGGGCACCGGGGAGCTGTTTTTT
CDR3: CSARRPGLGGTGELFF
size: NA
J: TRBJ2-2
V: TRBV20-1
D: TRBD2

DNA: TGCGCCAGCAGCTTGGCGTCGTGGCGGACCGGGGAGCTGTTTTTT
CDR3: CASSLASWRTGELFF
size: many
J: TRBJ2-2
V: TRBV5-1
D: NA

DNA: TGCAGAGCAGGGATTAAAAATGAAAAACTGTTTTTT
CDR3: CRAGIKNEKLFF
size: few
J: TRBJ1-4
V: TRBV20-1
D: NA

DNA: TGCGCCAGCAGCTTGATTGGAGGGAGAGAAAATGAGCAGTTCTTC
CDR3: CASSLIGGRENEQFF
size: few
J: TRBJ2-1
V: TRBV5-1
D: NA

DNA: TGTGCCACAAATCCGACTAGCGACACAGATACGCAGTATTTT
CDR3: CATNPTSDTDTQYF
size: few
J: TRBJ2-3
V: TRBV18
D: TRBD2

DNA: TGTGCCAGCAGCTTGAGACAGCTAATCGGGGAGCTGTTTTTT
CDR3: CASSLRQLIGELFF
size: few
J: TRBJ2-2
V: TRBV5-6
D: NA

DNA: TGTGCCAGCAGTGAACAGGTAGCGGGAGGGAATGAGCAGTTCTTC
CDR3: CASSEQVAGGNEQFF
size: NA
J: TRBJ2-1
V: TRBV6-1
D: TRBD2

DNA: TGCGCCAGCAGCTCCGGGACTCACCGAGACTCCTACGAGCAGTACTTC
CDR3: CASSSGTHRDSYEQYF
size: few
J: TRBJ2-7
V: TRBV5-1
D: NA

DNA: TGTGCCAGTTGTCGGCCGGGAGGGATGGGGGAGCTGTTTTTT
CDR3: CASCRPGGMGELFF
size: NA
J: TRBJ2-2
V: TRBV6-1
D: TRBD2

DNA: TGCGCCAGCAGCTTACCCGGGACAGGGTTGGGCGAGCAGTACTTC
CDR3: CASSLPGTGLGEQYF
size: many
J: TRBJ2-7
V: TRBV5-1
D: TRBD1

DNA: TGCGCCAGCAGTCGCACTAGCGGGGGAGCACAAGAGACCCAGTACTTC
CDR3: CASSRTSGGAQETQYF
size: many
J: TRBJ2-5
V: TRBV5-1
D: TRBD2

DNA: TGCAGTGCTAGAGGGGAGGGAGCGGGGTGGAATGAGCAGTTCTTC
CDR3: CSARGEGAGWNEQFF
size: few
J: TRBJ2-1
V: TRBV20-1
D: TRBD2

DNA: TGTGCCAGCAGCTTAGAGACTTCACCAGATACGCAGTATTTT
CDR3: CASSLETSPDTQYF
size: few
J: TRBJ2-3
V: TRBV7-6
D: NA

DNA: TGTGCCAGCTCACCGTTGATATATGGGACTTCCAGCTCCTACAATGAGCAGTTCTTC
CDR3: CASSPLIYGTSSSYNEQFF
size: NA
J: TRBJ2-1
V: TRBV18
D: NA

DNA: TGTGCCACCAGAGCCACCCAGGGGACTAGAACATACAATGAGCAGTTCTTC
CDR3: CATRATQGTRTYNEQFF
size: few
J: TRBJ2-1
V: TRBV15
D: TRBD2

DNA: TGTGCCAGCAGTTTTTCCGGAGTTTCTACCTACGAGCAGTACTTC
CDR3: CASSFSGVSTYEQYF
size: NA
J: TRBJ2-7
V: TRBV28
D: NA

DNA: TGTGCCAGCAGCTTGAGTTTTGGCTACCTGGGAGAGCAGTTCTTC
CDR3: CASSLSFGYLGEQFF
size: NA
J: TRBJ2-1
V: TRBV5-6
D: NA

DNA: TGTGCCAGCAGCTTAGGGCCCGAGCCCTCTCACGAGCAGTACTTC
CDR3: CASSLGPEPSHEQYF
size: many
J: TRBJ2-7
V: TRBV7-2
D: NA

DNA: TGCAGTGCTAGAGATCTGGTTAGCGGGGATCGCCCGGGGGAGCTGTTTTTT
CDR3: CSARDLVSGDRPGELFF
size: many
J: TRBJ2-2
V: TRBV20-1
D: TRBD2

DNA: TGTGCCATCAGCCCCGTGGGAGTCGGGGTTGTGAATGAGCAGTTCTTC
CDR3: CAISPVGVGVVNEQFF
size: NA
J: TRBJ2-1
V: TRBV10-3
D: NA

DNA: TGTGCCAGCAACCTACAGGGTACGGGCTACACCTTC
CDR3: CASNLQGTGYTF
size: NA
J: TRBJ1-2
V: TRBV9
D: NA

DNA: TGCGCCAGCAGTCCGGGCGCGACACTACGACTTGGCTACACCTTC
CDR3: CASSPGATLRLGYTF
size: many
J: TRBJ1-2
V: TRBV5-1
D: NA

DNA: TGTGCCATCAGGAAAGGACAGGGTGAAGTGGGAAGCGCTTTCTTT
CDR3: CAIRKGQGEVGSAFF
size: few
J: TRBJ1-1
V: TRBV10-3
D: TRBD1

DNA: TGTGCCAGCATCCACTTGGGACAGTCCTATGGCTACACCTTC
CDR3: CASIHLGQSYGYTF
size: NA
J: TRBJ1-2
V: TRBV4-2
D: TRBD1

DNA: TGCGCCAGCAGCCGGGCCGGCGGGGGGGCAAGGAATGAGCAGTTCTTC
CDR3: CASSRAGGGARNEQFF
size: few
J: TRBJ2-1
V: TRBV5-1
D: TRBD2

DNA: TGTGCCATCTGTTCACTAGATTCTAGCGGGCCTAGGTACCAAGAGACCCAGTACTTC
CDR3: CAICSLDSSGPRYQETQYF
size: NA
J: TRBJ2-5
V: TRBV3-1
D: TRBD2

DNA: TGTGCCAGCAGCTATCTAGCGGGAGGGCCTGGCACCGGGGAGCTGTTTTTT
CDR3: CASSYLAGGPGTGELFF
size: NA
J: TRBJ2-2
V: TRBV5-5
D: TRBD2

DNA: TGTGCCAGCAGTTTACGTGGGAGAGAGACCCAGTACTTC
CDR3: CASSLRGRETQYF
size: many
J: TRBJ2-5
V: TRBV12-3/TRBV12-4
D: NA

DNA: TGTGCCAGCAGACCCTCCGGCTCTGGAAACACCATATATTTT
CDR3: CASRPSGSGNTIYF
size: NA
J: TRBJ1-3
V: TRBV2
D: NA

DNA: TGCAGTGCTATCGACGAGTACCAAGAGACCCAGTACTTC
CDR3: CSAIDEYQETQYF
size: NA
J: TRBJ2-5
V: TRBV20-1
D: NA

DNA: TGTGCCAGCAGTTTATATTCGGCAGATACGCAGTATTTT
CDR3: CASSLYSADTQYF
size: NA
J: TRBJ2-3
V: TRBV27
D: NA

DNA: TGTGCCAGCAGTTTACATCCCGATTATGGCTACACCTTC
CDR3: CASSLHPDYGYTF
size: NA
J: TRBJ1-2
V: TRBV28
D: NA

DNA: TGCGCCAGCAGAGAAAGGGGGCTCTATAATTCACCCCTCCACTTT
CDR3: CASRERGLYNSPLHF
size: few
J: TRBJ1-6
V: TRBV10-2
D: TRBD1

DNA: TGTGCCAGCAGTGGGGCTAGCGGGACCACAGATACGCAGTATTTT
CDR3: CASSGASGTTDTQYF
size: few
J: TRBJ2-3
V: TRBV2
D: TRBD2

DNA: TGTGCCACCAGCAGAGATCTTATAGGGACAGGGGATAACTATGGCTACACCTTC
CDR3: CATSRDLIGTGDNYGYTF
size: few
J: TRBJ1-2
V: TRBV15
D: TRBD1

DNA: TGTGCCACCAGTGATCTATCATCCGGCGGGCAGTTCTTC
CDR3: CATSDLSSGGQFF
size: few
J: TRBJ2-1
V: TRBV24-1
D: NA

DNA: TGCGCCAGCAGCGCCGACAGTCGAAATGAGCAGTTCTTC
CDR3: CASSADSRNEQFF
size: NA
J: TRBJ2-1
V: TRBV5-1
D: NA

DNA: TGTGCCAGCAGCGGACAGGGGATGACTAGCGGGAAGATGAATGAGCAGTTCTTC
CDR3: CASSGQGMTSGKMNEQFF
size: few
J: TRBJ2-1
V: TRBV28
D: TRBD2

DNA: TGCAGTGCTAGAGGGGGGACTAGCGGGATGAGCTCCTACAATGAGCAGTTCTTC
CDR3: CSARGGTSGMSSYNEQFF
size: few
J: TRBJ2-1
V: TRBV20-1
D: TRBD2

DNA: TGTGCCGTCTCAGCGGGGTACGAGCAGTACTTC
CDR3: CAVSAGYEQYF
size: NA
J: TRBJ2-7
V: TRBV24-1
D: TRBD2

DNA: TGCAGTGCTCGACTAGCGGGGGTGCAAGAGACCCAGTACTTC
CDR3: CSARLAGVQETQYF
size: many
J: TRBJ2-5
V: TRBV20-1
D: TRBD2

DNA: TGTGCCAGCAGTGAATGGATTGGGGCCGCTAATGAAAAACTGTTTTTT
CDR3: CASSEWIGAANEKLFF
size: NA
J: TRBJ1-4
V: TRBV6-1
D: NA

DNA: TGTGCCAGCAGCAAGGACAGGAATGAGCAGTTCTTC
CDR3: CASSKDRNEQFF
size: many
J: TRBJ2-1
V: TRBV6-5
D: TRBD1

DNA: TGCGCCAGCAGCACCTCCCCGGGACATCCAACGCAAGAGACCCAGTACTTC
CDR3: CASSTSPGHPTQETQYF
size: few
J: TRBJ2-5
V: TRBV5-1
D: NA

DNA: TGCAGTGCTCTCCTAGCGGGGGGCACCGGGGAGCTGTTTTTT
CDR3: CSALLAGGTGELFF
size: few
J: TRBJ2-2
V: TRBV20-1
D: TRBD2

DNA: TGCGCCAGCAGCTTGACAGAAATGAACACTGAAGCTTTCTTT
CDR3: CASSLTEMNTEAFF
size: many
J: TRBJ1-1
V: TRBV5-1
D: NA

DNA: TGTGCCAGCAGCCAAGCGAAGCGACTCACCCACAATGAGCAGTTCTTC
CDR3: CASSQAKRLTHNEQFF
size: NA
J: TRBJ2-1
V: TRBV3-1
D: NA

DNA: TGTGCCAGCAGCTCCGGGGTTGGCCCAAGGCAGTTCTTC
CDR3: CASSSGVGPRQFF
size: few
J: TRBJ2-1
V: TRBV7-2
D: NA

DNA: TGTGCCACCAGTGCTACACCGTTTGGCACAGATACGCAGTATTTT
CDR3: CATSATPFGTDTQYF
size: NA
J: TRBJ2-3
V: TRBV24-1
D: NA